The next 20 T cell receptor beta chains were all read from a single sample in a study of regulatory T cells in long-lasting Graves disease. iRepertoire HTBI primers and Arm-PCR of CDR3 regions built TCR beta libraries. TCRdb re-analysed the multiplex PCR reads in MiXCR, keeping a single row per CDR3 protein. The table includes a few hundred thousand distinct CDR3 sequences, roughly 24% detected once. Time point defined: persistent/refractory GD, antithyroid drugs over 5 years with positive TRAb. The TCR library was made from RNA that had been extracted from PBMCs in TRIzol. The sample was peripheral blood mononuclear cells (PBMCs), taken when the disease was refractory, from a patient treated with antithyroid drugs. The receptors come from a woman aged 40 to 50 with Graves disease.

V usage is TRBV18 and J usage is TRBJ2-2; maybe TRBD2 (6 bases). The length of the CDR3 is 15 residues. V lost 2 bases to trimming and J lost 5 bases, with 12 bases between them. Germline V gene data show CDR1 as KGHSH and CDR2 as LQKENI. This CDR3 is CASSPNPGLTGELFF. Here the CDR3 DNA reads TGTGCCAGCTCACCAAATCCGGGACTTACCGGGGAGCTGTTTTTT.

There are a few counts of this clonotype. The chain carries TRBV5-1 and TRBJ2-1, with D maybe TRBD1 (5 bases). V lost 1 base and J lost 5, with 7 bases in between. Germline CDR1 SGHRS, CDR2 YFSETQ. The CDR3 contains 13 residues. The CDR3 here is CASSLLGDNEQFF. For the CDR3, the DNA is TGCGCCAGCAGCTTGCTAGGGGACAATGAGCAGTTCTTC.

The V and J genes are TRBV12-3 or TRBV12-4 and TRBJ1-1; D not certain. V gave up 5 bases and J gave up 6 bases, with 10 bases separating them. The CDR3 extends over 12 amino acids. The CDR3 bases are TGTGCCAGCAGTCCAGGACTTTCTGAAGCTTTCTTT. Amino acids: CASSPGLSEAFF.

The chain combines TRBV28 with TRBJ2-7; 7 nucleotides agree with TRBD2. Germline loops: CDR1 MDHEN, CDR2 SYDVKM. The trim removed 3 bases at V and 4 bases at J, leaving 6 bases unmatched. The CDR3 spans 14 residues. In DNA form, the CDR3 reads TGTGCCAGCAGTTTTTGGGGAGGGGCGTACGAGCAGTACTTC. It translates to CASSFWGGAYEQYF. The entire variable domain, with the rest obtained from reference TRBV28 and TRBJ2-7, is as follows: DVKVTQSSRYLVKRTGEKVFLECVQDMDHENMFWYRQDPGLGLRLIYFSYDVKMKEKGDIPEGYSVSREKKERFSLILESASTNQTSMYLCASSFWGGAYEQYFGPGTRLTVT.

The chain uses TRBV19 and TRBJ2-7; 11 nucleotides line up with TRBD2. The CDR3 loop spans 16 amino acids. The germline V gene encodes CDR1 LNHDA and CDR2 SQIVND (reference sequence). The J segment lost 3 bases and the V segment lost 3 bases, leaving 7 bases of the junction unmatched. CDR3 residues: CASSMGLAGGGYEQYF. As DNA, the CDR3 is TGTGCCAGTAGTATGGGGCTAGCGGGAGGAGGCTACGAGCAGTACTTC.

The chain is built from TRBV18 and TRBJ2-4, with 9 bases identical to TRBD1. Germline-derived CDR1 and CDR2 are KGHSH and LQKENI. This CDR3 is 16 amino acids long. V lost 4 bases to trimming and J lost 2 bases; unmatched junction nucleotides: 6. This CDR3 reads CASSRQGVWSKNIQYF. In DNA form, the CDR3 reads TGTGCCAGCTCACGACAGGGGGTCTGGTCCAAAAACATTCAGTACTTC.

The genes are TRBV4-1 and TRBJ2-1; 7 bases agree with TRBD2. The trim removed 0 bases at V and 8 bases at J, leaving 10 bases unmatched. CDR1 and CDR2 from the germline V gene are MGHRA and YSYEKL. This CDR3 region has 16 residues. This CDR3 is CASSQDHAGASYEQFF. In DNA, the CDR3 is TGCGCCAGCAGCCAAGACCATGCGGGAGCCTCCTATGAGCAGTTCTTC.

V and J are TRBV7-2 and TRBJ1-2, with TRBD1 identical over 9 bases. Looked up from germline, CDR1 is SGHTA and CDR2 is FQGNSA. V shed 7 bases and J 5 bases; nucleotides not matched to a gene: 8. The CDR3 contains 14 residues. CDR3 residues: CASILGDRAYGYTF. The DNA for the CDR3 is TGTGCCAGCATTCTAGGGGACAGGGCGTATGGCTACACCTTC.

The chain joins TRBV18 to TRBJ1-5, with D maybe TRBD1 (5 bases). Germline CDR1 is KGHSH and CDR2 is LQKENI. CDR3 length: 14 amino acids. The germline V and J ends were trimmed by 5 bases and 4 bases, with 12 bases remaining between them. CDR3 DNA sequence: TGTGCCAGCTCAACGGGACGGCAAAATCAGCCCCAGCATTTT. Protein sequence: CASSTGRQNQPQHF.

Comments on this clonotype: Since a much larger clone is just one base distant, this may be a read error. The chain has TRBV6-1 and TRBJ1-1, with D tentatively TRBD1 (6 bases). Germline loops: CDR1 MNHNS, CDR2 SASEGT. CDR3 length: 13 amino acids. Trimming cost V 6 bases and J 4 bases, with 12 bases left between them. The CDR3 sequence is CASSDRGATEAFF. The CDR3 DNA is TGTGCCAGCAGCGACCGGGGGGCCACTGAAGCTTTCTTT.

This clonotype was counted only a few times. The rearrangement links TRBV13 to TRBJ2-7; the D is unclear. Germline CDR1 PRHDT, CDR2 FYEKMQ (reference sequence). CDR3 length: 14 amino acids. The V end lost 3 bases, the J end lost 2 bases, and 11 bases lay between the germline ends. CDR3 protein: CASSFSLPPYEQYF. The CDR3 DNA reads as TGTGCCAGCAGCTTCAGCTTGCCGCCCTACGAGCAGTACTTC.

This chain joins TRBV6-1 and TRBJ1-2, with D possibly matching TRBD1 (5 bases). Germline lookup yields CDR1 MNHNS and CDR2 SASEGT. V was clipped by 3 bases and J by 4 bases, with 15 bases between them. The CDR3 length is 15 residues. The CDR3 region is CASSDLGTGPYGYTF. The CDR3 region has the DNA TGTGCCAGCAGTGACCTCGGGACCGGCCCCTATGGCTACACCTTC.

This clonotype has ten or more counts. This sequence joins TRBV6-1 and TRBJ1-5; 12 positions match TRBD1. CDR3 length: 16 amino acids. V lost 6 bases, J lost 3 bases, and 6 bases stayed unmatched. Germline values: CDR1 MNHNS, CDR2 SASEGT. This CDR3 is CASRGTGGLNNQPQHF. CDR3 DNA sequence: TGTGCCAGCAGGGGGACAGGGGGCCTAAACAATCAGCCCCAGCATTTT.

This clonotype was counted ten times or more. The V gene is TRBV6-5, the J gene TRBJ2-7; D perhaps matches TRBD1 (5 bases). The CDR3 length is 14 residues. Germline CDR1 and CDR2: MNHEY and SVGAGI. V lost 2 bases and J lost 2, with 10 bases in between. CDR3 DNA sequence: TGTGCCAGCAGTTACCAGCAGGGCGCCTACGAGCAGTACTTC. Translated: CASSYQQGAYEQYF.

This clonotype has ten or more counts. The V and J genes are TRBV6-2 or TRBV6-3 and TRBJ2-7; 7 nucleotides match TRBD2. J lost 2 bases, V lost 0 bases, and 22 bases had no gene match. Per germline, CDR1 MNHEY and CDR2 SVGEGT. The CDR3 is 21 amino acids. The CDR3 DNA sequence: TGTGCCAGCAGTTACTCCATACGTGACCCCACGCCCGGGACTACAACCTACGAGCAGTACTTC. It is translated as CASSYSIRDPTPGTTTYEQYF.

Many counts were recorded for this clonotype. The chain employs TRBV2 and TRBJ1-5; TRBD1 might be the D (6 bases). Germline V CDR1 and CDR2: SNHLY, FYNNEI. This CDR3 region has 15 residues. V was pared by 6 bases and J by 0 bases, with 12 bases between. The CDR3 bases are TGTGCCAGCAGGACCTACAGGGATAGCAATCAGCCCCAGCATTTT. Translating gives CASRTYRDSNQPQHF.

V and J are TRBV7-3 and TRBJ2-2, with D tentatively TRBD1 (6 bases). The V end was cut by 3 bases, the J end by 1 base, with 9 bases between. The CDR3 totals 15 residues. Germline CDR1 reads SGHTA; CDR2 reads FQGTGA. The CDR3 sequence is CASSLMGQNTGELFF. DNA of the CDR3: TGTGCCAGCAGCTTGATGGGACAGAACACCGGGGAGCTGTTTTTT.

This clonotype came up many times. The chain joins TRBV10-3 to TRBJ1-1; the D gene is possibly TRBD1 (5 bases). The CDR3 totals 14 residues. V lost 4 bases to trimming and J lost 1 base, with 10 bases between them. CDR1 and CDR2 from the germline V gene are ENHRY and SYGVKD. The CDR3 spells CAISVTGPNTEAFF. The CDR3 DNA reads as TGTGCCATCAGTGTTACAGGCCCGAACACTGAAGCTTTCTTT.

This clonotype was detected ten times or more. The chain uses TRBV7-3 and TRBJ2-7; D remains ambiguous. This CDR3 is built from 13 residues. V lost 5 bases to trimming and J lost 0 bases, with 8 bases between them. Germline lookup yields CDR1 SGHTA and CDR2 FQGTGA. CDR3 DNA sequence: TGTGCCAGCAGCCTGACACCCTCCTACGAGCAGTACTTC. Translating gives CASSLTPSYEQYF. The whole variable domain, filled in from reference TRBV7-3 and TRBJ2-7, reads GAGVSQTPSNKVTEKGKYVELRCDPISGHTALYWYRQSLGQGPEFLIYFQGTGAADDSGLPNDRFFAVRPEGSVSTLKIQRTERGDSAVYLCASSLTPSYEQYFGPGTRLTVT.

At least ten counts were recorded for this clonotype. The V call is TRBV12-3 or TRBV12-4, the J call TRBJ2-2; 13 bases agree with TRBD2. The CDR3 is 15 amino acids. Unmatched junction bases numbered 5, after V lost 7 bases and J lost 6 bases. The CDR3, as DNA: TGTGCCAGCACCATTGGACTAGCGGGAGCCGGGGAGCTGTTTTTT. Translating gives CASTIGLAGAGELFF.